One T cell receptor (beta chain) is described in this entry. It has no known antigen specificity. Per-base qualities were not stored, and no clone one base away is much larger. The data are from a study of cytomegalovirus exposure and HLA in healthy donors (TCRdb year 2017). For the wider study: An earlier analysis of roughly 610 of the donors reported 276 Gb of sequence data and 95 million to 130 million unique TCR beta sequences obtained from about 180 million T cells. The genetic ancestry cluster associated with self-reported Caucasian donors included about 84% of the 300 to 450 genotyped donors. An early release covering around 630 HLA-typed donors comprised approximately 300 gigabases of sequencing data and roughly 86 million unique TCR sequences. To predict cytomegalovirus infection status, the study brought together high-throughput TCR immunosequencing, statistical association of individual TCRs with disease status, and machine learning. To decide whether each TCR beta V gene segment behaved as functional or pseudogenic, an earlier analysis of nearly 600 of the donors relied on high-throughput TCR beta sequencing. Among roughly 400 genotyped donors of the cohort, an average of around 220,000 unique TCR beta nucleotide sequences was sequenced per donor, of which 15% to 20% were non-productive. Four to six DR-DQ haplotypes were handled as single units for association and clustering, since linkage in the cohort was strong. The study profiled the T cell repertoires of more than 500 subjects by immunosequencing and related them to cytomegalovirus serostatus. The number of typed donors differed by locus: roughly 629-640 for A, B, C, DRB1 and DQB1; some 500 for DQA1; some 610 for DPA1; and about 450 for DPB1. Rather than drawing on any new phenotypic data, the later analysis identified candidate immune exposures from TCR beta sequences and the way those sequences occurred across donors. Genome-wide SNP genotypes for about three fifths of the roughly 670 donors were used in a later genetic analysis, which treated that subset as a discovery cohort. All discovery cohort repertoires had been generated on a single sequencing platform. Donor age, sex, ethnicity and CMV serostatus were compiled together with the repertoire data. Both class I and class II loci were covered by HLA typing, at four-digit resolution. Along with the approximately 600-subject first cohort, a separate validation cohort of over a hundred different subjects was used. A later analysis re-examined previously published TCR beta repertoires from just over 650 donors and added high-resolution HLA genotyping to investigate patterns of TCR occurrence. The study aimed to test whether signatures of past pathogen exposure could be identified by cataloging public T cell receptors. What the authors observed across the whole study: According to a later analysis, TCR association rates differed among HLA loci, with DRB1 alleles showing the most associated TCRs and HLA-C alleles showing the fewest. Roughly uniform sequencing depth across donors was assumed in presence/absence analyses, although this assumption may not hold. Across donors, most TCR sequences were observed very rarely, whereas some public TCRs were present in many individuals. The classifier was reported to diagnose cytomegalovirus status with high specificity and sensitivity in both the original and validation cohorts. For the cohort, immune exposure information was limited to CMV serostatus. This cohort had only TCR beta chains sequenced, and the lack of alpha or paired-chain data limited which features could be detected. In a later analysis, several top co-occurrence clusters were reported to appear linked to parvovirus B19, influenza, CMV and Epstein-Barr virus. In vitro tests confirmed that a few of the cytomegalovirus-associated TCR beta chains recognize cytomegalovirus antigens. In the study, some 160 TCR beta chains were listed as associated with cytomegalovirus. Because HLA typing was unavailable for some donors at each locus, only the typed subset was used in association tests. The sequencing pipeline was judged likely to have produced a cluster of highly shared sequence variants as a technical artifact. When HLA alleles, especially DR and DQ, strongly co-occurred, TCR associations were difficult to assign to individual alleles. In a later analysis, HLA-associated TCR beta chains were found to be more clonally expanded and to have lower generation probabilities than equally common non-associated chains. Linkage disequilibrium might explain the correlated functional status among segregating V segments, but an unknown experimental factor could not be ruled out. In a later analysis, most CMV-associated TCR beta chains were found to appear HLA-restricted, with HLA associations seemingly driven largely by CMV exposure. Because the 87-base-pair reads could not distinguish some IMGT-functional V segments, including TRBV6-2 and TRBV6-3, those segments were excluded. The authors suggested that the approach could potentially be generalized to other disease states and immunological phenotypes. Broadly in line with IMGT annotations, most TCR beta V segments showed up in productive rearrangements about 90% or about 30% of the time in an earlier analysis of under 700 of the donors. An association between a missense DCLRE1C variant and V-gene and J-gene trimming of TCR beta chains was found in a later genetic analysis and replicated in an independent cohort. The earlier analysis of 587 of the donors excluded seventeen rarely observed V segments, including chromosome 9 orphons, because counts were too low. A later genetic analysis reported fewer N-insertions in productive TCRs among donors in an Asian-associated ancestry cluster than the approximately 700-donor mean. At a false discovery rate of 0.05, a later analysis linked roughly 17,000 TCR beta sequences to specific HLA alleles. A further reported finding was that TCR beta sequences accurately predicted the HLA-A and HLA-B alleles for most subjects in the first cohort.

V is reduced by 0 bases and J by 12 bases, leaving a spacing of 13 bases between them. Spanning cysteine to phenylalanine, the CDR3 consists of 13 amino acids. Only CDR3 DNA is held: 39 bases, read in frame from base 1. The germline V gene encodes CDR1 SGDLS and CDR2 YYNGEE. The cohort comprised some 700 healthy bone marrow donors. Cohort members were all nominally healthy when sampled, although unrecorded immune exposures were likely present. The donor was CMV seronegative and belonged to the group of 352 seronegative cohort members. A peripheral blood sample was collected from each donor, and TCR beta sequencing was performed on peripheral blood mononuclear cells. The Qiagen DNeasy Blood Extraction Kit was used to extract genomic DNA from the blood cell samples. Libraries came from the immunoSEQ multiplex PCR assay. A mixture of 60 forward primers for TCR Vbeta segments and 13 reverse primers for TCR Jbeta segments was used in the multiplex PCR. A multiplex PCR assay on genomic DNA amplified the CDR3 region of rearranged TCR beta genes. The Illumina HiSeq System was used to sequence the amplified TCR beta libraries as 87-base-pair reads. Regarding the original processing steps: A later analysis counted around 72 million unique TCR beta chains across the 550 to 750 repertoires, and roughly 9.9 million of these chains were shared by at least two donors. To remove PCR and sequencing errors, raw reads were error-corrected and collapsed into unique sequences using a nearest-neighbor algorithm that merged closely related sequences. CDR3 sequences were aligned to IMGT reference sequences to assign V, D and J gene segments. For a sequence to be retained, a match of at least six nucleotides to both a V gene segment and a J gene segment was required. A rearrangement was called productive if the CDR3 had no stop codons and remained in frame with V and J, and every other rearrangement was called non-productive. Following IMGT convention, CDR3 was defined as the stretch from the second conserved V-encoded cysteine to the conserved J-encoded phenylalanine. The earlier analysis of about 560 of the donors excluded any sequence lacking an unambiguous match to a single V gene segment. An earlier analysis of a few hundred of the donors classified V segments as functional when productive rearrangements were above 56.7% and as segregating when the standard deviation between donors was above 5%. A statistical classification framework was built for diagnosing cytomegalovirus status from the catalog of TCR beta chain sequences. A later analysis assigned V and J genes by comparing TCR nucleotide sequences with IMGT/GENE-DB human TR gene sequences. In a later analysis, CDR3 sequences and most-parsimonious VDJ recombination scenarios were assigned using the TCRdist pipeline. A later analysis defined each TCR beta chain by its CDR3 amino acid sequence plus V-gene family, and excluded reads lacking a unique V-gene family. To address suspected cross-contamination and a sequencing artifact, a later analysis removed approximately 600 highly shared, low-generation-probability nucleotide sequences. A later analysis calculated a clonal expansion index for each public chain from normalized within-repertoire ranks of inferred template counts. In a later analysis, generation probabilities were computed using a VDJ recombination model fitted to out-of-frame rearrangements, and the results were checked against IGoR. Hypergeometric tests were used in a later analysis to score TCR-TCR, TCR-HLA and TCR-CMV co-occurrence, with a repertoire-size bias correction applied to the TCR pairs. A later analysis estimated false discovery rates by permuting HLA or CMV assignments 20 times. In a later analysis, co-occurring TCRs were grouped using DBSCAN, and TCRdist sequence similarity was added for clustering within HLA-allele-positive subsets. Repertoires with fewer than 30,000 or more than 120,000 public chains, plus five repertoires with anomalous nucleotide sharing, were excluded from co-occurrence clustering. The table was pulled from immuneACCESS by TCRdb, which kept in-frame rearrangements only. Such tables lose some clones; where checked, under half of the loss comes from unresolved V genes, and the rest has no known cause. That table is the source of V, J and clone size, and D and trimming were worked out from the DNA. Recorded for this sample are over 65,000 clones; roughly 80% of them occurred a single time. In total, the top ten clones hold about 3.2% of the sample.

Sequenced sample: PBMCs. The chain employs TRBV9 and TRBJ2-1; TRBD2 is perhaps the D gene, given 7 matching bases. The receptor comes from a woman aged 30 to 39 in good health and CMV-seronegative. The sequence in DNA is TGTGCCAGCAGCGTAGAGCGGGACACAGGGCAGTTCTTC. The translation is CASSVERDTGQFF.